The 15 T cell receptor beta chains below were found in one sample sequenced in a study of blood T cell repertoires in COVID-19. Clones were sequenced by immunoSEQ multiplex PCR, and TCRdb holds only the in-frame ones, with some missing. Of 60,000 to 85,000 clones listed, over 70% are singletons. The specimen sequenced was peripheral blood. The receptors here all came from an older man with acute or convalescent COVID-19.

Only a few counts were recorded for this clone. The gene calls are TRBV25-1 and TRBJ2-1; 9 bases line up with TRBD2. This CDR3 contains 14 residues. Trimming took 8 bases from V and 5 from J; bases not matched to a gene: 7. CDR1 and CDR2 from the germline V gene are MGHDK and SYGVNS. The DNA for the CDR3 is TGTGCCAGCGGCGGGGCTAGCGGGAACAATGAGCAGTTCTTC. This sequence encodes CASGGASGNNEQFF.

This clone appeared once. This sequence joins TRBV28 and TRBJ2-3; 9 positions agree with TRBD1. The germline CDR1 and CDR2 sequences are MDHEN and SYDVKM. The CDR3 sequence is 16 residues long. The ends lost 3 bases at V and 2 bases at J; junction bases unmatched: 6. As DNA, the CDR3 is TGTGCCAGCAGTTTCGGGACAGGGATGTACACAGATACGCAGTATTTT. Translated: CASSFGTGMYTDTQYF. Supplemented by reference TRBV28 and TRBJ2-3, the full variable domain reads DVKVTQSSRYLVKRTGEKVFLECVQDMDHENMFWYRQDPGLGLRLIYFSYDVKMKEKGDIPEGYSVSREKKERFSLILESASTNQTSMYLCASSFGTGMYTDTQYFGPGTRLTVL.

The CDR3 reads CASNRGLGNQPQHF. As DNA, the CDR3 is TGTGCCAGCAATAGGGGGCTGGGCAATCAGCCCCAGCATTTT. The chain has TRBV6-6 and TRBJ1-5; 7 bases line up with TRBD1. The CDR3 is 14 residues long. V dropped 7 bases and J dropped 2; count of bases not matched to a gene: 5. The V gene's germline CDR1 is MNHNY and CDR2 SVGAGI (reference sequence).

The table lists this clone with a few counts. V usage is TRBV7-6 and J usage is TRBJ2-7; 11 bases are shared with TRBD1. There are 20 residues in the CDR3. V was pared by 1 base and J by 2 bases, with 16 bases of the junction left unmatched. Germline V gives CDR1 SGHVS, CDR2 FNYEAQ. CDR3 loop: CASSLGWIPPGGQGAYEQYF. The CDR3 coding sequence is TGTGCCAGCAGCTTAGGTTGGATACCCCCCGGGGGACAGGGGGCCTACGAGCAGTACTTC.

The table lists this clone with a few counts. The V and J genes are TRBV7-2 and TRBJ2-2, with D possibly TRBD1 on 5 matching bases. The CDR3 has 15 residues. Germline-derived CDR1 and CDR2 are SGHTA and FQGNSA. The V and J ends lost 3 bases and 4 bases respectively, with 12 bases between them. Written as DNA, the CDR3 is TGTGCCAGCAGCTTGGGGCCCACGTTCACCGGGGAGCTGTTTTTT. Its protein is CASSLGPTFTGELFF.

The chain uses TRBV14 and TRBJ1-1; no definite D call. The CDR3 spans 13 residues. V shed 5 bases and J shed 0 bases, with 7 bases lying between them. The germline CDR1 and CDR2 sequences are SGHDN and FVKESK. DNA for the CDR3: TGTGCCAGCAGCTTTCACTTGAACACTGAAGCTTTCTTT. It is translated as CASSFHLNTEAFF. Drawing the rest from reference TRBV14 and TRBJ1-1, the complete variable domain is EAGVTQFPSHSVIEKGQTVTLRCDPISGHDNLYWYRRVMGKEIKFLLHFVKESKQDESGMPNNRFLAERTGGTYSTLKVQPAELEDSGVYFCASSFHLNTEAFFGQGTRLTVV.

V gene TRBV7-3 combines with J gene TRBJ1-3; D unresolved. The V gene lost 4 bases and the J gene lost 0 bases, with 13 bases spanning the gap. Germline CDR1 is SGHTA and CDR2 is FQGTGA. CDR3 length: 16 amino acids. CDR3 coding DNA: TGTGCCAGCAGCTCTCTCGTACTGATCTCTGGAAACACCATATATTTT. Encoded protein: CASSSLVLISGNTIYF.

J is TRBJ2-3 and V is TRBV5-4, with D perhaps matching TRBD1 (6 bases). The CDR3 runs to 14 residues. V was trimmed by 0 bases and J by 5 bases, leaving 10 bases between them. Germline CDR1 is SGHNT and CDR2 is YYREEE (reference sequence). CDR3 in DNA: TGTGCCAGCAGCTTGGATACAGGGCAAGATACGCAGTATTTT. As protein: CASSLDTGQDTQYF.

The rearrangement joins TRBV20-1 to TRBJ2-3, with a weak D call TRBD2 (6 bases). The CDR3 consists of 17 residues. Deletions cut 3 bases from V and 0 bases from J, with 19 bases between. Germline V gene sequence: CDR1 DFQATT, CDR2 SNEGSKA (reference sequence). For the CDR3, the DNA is TGCAGTGCTAGTGGGGAGGCGCGGGACCTTAGCACAGATACGCAGTATTTT. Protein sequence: CSASGEARDLSTDTQYF.

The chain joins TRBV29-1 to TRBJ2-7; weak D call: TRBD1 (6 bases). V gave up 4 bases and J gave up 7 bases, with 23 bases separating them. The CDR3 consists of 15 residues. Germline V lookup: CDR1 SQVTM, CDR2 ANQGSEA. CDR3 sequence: CSVVVNPFPRGEQYF. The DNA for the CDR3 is TGCAGCGTTGTAGTTAACCCTTTCCCGAGGGGGGAGCAGTACTTC.

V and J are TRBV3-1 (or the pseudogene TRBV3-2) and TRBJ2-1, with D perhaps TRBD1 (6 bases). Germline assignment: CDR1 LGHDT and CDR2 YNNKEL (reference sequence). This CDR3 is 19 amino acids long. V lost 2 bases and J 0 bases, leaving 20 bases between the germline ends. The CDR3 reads CASSQRYPSRGSSYNEQFF. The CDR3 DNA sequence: TGTGCCAGCAGCCAACGCTACCCTTCCAGGGGAAGCTCCTACAATGAGCAGTTCTTC.

The CDR3 reads CASAPQGAGNQPQHF. The CDR3 nucleotides read TGTGCCAGCGCCCCACAGGGGGCGGGCAATCAGCCCCAGCATTTT. This sequence joins TRBV6-5 and TRBJ1-5; TRBD1 agrees at 9 bases. Germline CDR1 MNHEY, CDR2 SVGAGI. Losses at the gene ends were 8 bases for V and 2 bases for J; bases not matched to a gene: 7. The CDR3 length is 15 residues.

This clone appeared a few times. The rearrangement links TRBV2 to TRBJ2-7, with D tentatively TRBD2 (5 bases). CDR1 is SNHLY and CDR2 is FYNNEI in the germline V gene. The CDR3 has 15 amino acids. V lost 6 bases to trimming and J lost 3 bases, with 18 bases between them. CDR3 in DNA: TGTGCCAGCAGCCCCAGTAGCGTATTGTTCTACGAGCAGTACTTC. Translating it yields CASSPSSVLFYEQYF.

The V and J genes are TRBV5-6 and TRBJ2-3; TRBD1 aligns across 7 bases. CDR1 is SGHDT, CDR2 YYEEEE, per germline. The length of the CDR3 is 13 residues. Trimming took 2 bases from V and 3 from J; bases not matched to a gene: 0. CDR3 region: CASSLQGTDTQYF. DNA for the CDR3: TGTGCCAGCAGCTTACAGGGGACAGATACGCAGTATTTT.

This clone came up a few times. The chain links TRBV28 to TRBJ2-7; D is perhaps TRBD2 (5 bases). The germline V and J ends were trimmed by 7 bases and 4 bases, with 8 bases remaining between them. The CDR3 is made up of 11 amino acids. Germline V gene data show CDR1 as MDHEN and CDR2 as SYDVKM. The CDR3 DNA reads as TGTGCCAGCAATGAGGGTTACGAGCAGTACTTC. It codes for CASNEGYEQYF.